The entry below describes one T cell receptor (beta chain). Its antigen is currently unknown. The sample originates from a study of shared clonotypes between healthy human individuals. Naive CD8 cells were CD45RO-negative, positively selected for CCR7, excluding terminally differentiated effector memory CD45RA+ cells. Method: immunoSEQ multiplex PCR; TCRdb's copy keeps in-frame clones and lacks some. The data contain just over 2,000,000 clones, approximately 94% of them singletons. Study observations and caveats: For sorted subsets, rarefaction showed incomplete sequencing despite large depth. Sharing across four donors was highest in naive CD4 (around 5%) and lowest in memory CD8 (roughly 0.4%).

The V end was cut by 4 bases, the J end by 4 bases, with 11 bases between. Germline V gene lookup returns CDR1 LGHNT and CDR2 FRNRAP. This CDR3 has 15 residues. The sequenced sample was naive CD8+ T cells sorted from blood. This clonotype was obtained from a man aged 18 to 35 in good health. The chain is built from TRBV12-5 and TRBJ1-6, with D possibly being TRBD1 (5 bases). The CDR3 protein is CASGSTGGYNSPLHF. DNA of the CDR3: TGTGCTAGTGGTTCGACTGGGGGATATAATTCACCCCTCCACTTT.